The next 20 T cell receptor beta chains were all read from a single sample in a study of metastatic and nonmetastatic thyroid tumors. Thyroid surgery took place with no prior treatment in any patient. TCRdb reprocessed the PCR reads using MiXCR. The sample lists some 35,000 clones, 25% to 30% seen once, with approximately 8% in the top ten. Sequenced material: blood. These receptors all stem from a female donor with papillary thyroid cancer or a benign thyroid nodule (not recorded which). Some clones in this sample may be carry-over from other donors' samples.

V usage is TRBV9 and J usage is TRBJ2-2; 8 nucleotides agree with TRBD1. The V gene end was trimmed by 3 bases and the J gene end by 6 bases; junction bases not matched to a gene: 13. CDR3 length: 17 amino acids. Germline assignment: CDR1 SGDLS and CDR2 YYNGEE. The CDR3 reads CASSEGPEDRVAGELFF. The CDR3 bases are TGTGCCAGCAGCGAGGGACCCGAGGACAGGGTGGCCGGGGAGCTGTTTTTT.

This clone was counted between two and nine times. The rearrangement joins TRBV6-6 to TRBJ1-1; D not certain. Germline CDR1 MNHNY, CDR2 SVGAGI (reference sequence). The CDR3 runs to 14 residues. The ends were cut back, 2 bases at V and 0 bases at J, with 7 bases in the middle. In nucleotides, the CDR3 is TGTGCCAGCAGTTACCGGGCGGTGAACACTGAAGCTTTCTTT. Its protein product is CASSYRAVNTEAFF.

As for this clone: Germline is not matched at one junction end, which may reflect a read error. V is TRBV27 and J is TRBJ2-7; no clear D. This CDR3 contains 14 residues. Per germline, CDR1 MNHEY and CDR2 SMNVEV (reference sequence). The CDR3 DNA sequence: TGTGCCAGCAGTTACGACTGGGGTAGGTACGAGCAGGACTTC. It codes for CASSYDWGRYEQDF.

The V call is TRBV6-4, the J call TRBJ2-3; D possibly uses TRBD1 or TRBD2 (5 bases each). V dropped 1 base and J dropped 3 bases, with 23 bases sitting between them. The CDR3 has 19 amino acids. Germline V gene sequence: CDR1 MRHNA, CDR2 SNTAGT. For the CDR3, the DNA is TGTGCCAGCAGTGACTTCGGAGCGTGGGGGAGCACTGGTACAGATACGCAGTATTTT. It translates to CASSDFGAWGSTGTDTQYF.

This clone was seen at least ten times. CDR3 loop: CASSERGVGPQHF. CDR3 DNA sequence: TGTGCCAGCAGTGAGAGGGGGGTCGGGCCCCAGCATTTT. V gene TRBV2 combines with J gene TRBJ1-5, with a possible D match to TRBD1 (6 bases). Germline values: CDR1 SNHLY, CDR2 FYNNEI. V dropped 3 bases and J dropped 9 bases, with 12 bases sitting between them. The length of the CDR3 is 13 residues. The full variable domain, completed using reference TRBV2 and TRBJ1-5, is EPEVTQTPSHQVTQMGQEVILRCVPISNHLYFYWYRQILGQKVEFLVSFYNNEISEKSEIFDDQFSVERPDGSNFTLKIRSTKLEDSAMYFCASSERGVGPQHFGDGTRLSIL.

This clone was detected ten times or more. This chain joins TRBV11-2 and TRBJ1-1; 7 bases fit TRBD1. V lost 6 bases and J lost 4; bases outside the gene matches: 5. The germline CDR1 and CDR2 sequences are SGHAT and FQNNGV. This CDR3 is built from 13 residues. The CDR3 nucleotides read TGTGCCAGCAGGGACAGGACTTCCACTGAAGCTTTCTTT. Its protein is CASRDRTSTEAFF.

This clone was counted many times. The rearrangement links TRBV29-1 to TRBJ2-7, with a tentative D call TRBD1 (5 bases). This CDR3 has 13 residues. Germline-derived CDR1 and CDR2 are SQVTM and ANQGSEA. Trimming removed 3 bases at V and 3 bases at J, with 12 bases between. The CDR3 region is CSVEGRVGYEQYF. The CDR3 nucleotides are TGCAGCGTTGAGGGCAGGGTGGGCTACGAGCAGTACTTC.

This clone was observed many times. CDR3 sequence (DNA): TGCAGTGCTAGTCCGGGAGATTACACAGATACGCAGTATTTT. It is translated as CSASPGDYTDTQYF. The chain employs TRBV20-1 and TRBJ2-3; D is perhaps TRBD2 (6 bases). Germline-derived CDR1 and CDR2 are DFQATT and SNEGSKA (reference sequence). CDR3 length: 14 amino acids. Deletions cut 3 bases from V and 2 bases from J, with 12 bases between.

This clone appeared many times. This same CDR3 is encoded by further DNA sequences in the sample. This chain links TRBV5-1 with TRBJ1-5; possibly TRBD1 for D (5 bases). This CDR3 comprises 13 residues. V shed 1 base and J shed 4 bases, with 6 bases lying between them. In germline, CDR1 is SGHRS, CDR2 YFSETQ. The CDR3 DNA reads as TGCGCCAGCAGCTTGACAGGTAATCAGCCCCAGCATTTT. It encodes CASSLTGNQPQHF.

The rearrangement joins TRBV10-3 to TRBJ2-7; D gene unclear. V lost 2 bases, J lost 4 bases, and 15 bases lay in between. Germline V gives CDR1 ENHRY, CDR2 SYGVKD. This CDR3 region has 15 residues. The CDR3 coding sequence is TGTGCCATCAGTGAGACCTGTGGGATGGGTTACGAGCAGTACTTC. Its protein is CAISETCGMGYEQYF.

This clone was counted between two and nine times. The J gene is TRBJ2-7, the V gene TRBV12-3 or TRBV12-4, with a tentative D call TRBD2 (6 bases). Deletions cut 7 bases from V and 4 bases from J, with 14 bases between. This CDR3 has 13 residues. The CDR3 DNA is TGTGCCAGCAAGCCTGACGGAGGGTACGAGCAGTACTTC. It translates to CASKPDGGYEQYF.

The chain uses TRBV4-1 and TRBJ2-7, with 9 nucleotides matching TRBD2. CDR1 MGHRA and CDR2 YSYEKL come from the germline V gene. V lost 2 bases, J lost 5 bases, and 7 bases stayed unmatched. The length of the CDR3 is 15 residues. CDR3 protein: CASSQTSAGGHEQYF. The CDR3 DNA sequence: TGCGCCAGCAGCCAAACGTCAGCGGGAGGACACGAGCAGTACTTC.

Only a few counts were recorded for this clone. A read error may be the cause here, since a much bigger clone is one base away. Other DNA sequences in this sample translate to the same CDR3. The chain uses TRBV7-7 and TRBJ2-5, with D unclear. Germline V gene sequence: CDR1 SSHAT, CDR2 FNYEAQ (reference sequence). The CDR3 runs 14 residues. The chain's CDR3 is CASSSPGSGMTQYF. The CDR3 region has the DNA TGTGCTAGCAGCTCCCCAGGTTCGGGTATGACCCAGTACTTC.

A few counts support this clone. V usage is TRBV12-3 or TRBV12-4 and J usage is TRBJ1-2; D gene unclear. V was clipped by 1 base and J by 1 base, with 4 bases between them. This CDR3 has 13 residues. CDR3: CASSLGLNYGYTF. The CDR3 nucleotides are TGTGCCAGCAGTTTAGGGCTTAACTATGGCTACACCTTC.

Here the CDR3 DNA reads TGTGCCAGCAGTGAAGCGGCGGGAGTGGGCCAAGAGACCCAGTACTTC. Protein product: CASSEAAGVGQETQYF. The genes are TRBV6-1 and TRBJ2-5; TRBD2 matches 7 bases. The CDR3 consists of 16 residues. Germline CDR1 is MNHNS and CDR2 is SASEGT. V dropped 0 bases and J dropped 1; count of bases not matched to a gene: 5.

The sample holds many counts of this clone. The rearrangement uses TRBV5-1 and TRBJ2-5, with TRBD2 matching over 7 bases. CDR1 is SGHRS, CDR2 YFSETQ, per germline. CDR3 length: 14 amino acids. V gave up 3 bases and J gave up 7 bases; unmatched junction bases: 9. The CDR3 spells CASSSSGASGTQYF. The CDR3 bases are TGCGCCAGCAGCTCCAGCGGGGCTTCGGGGACCCAGTACTTC.

This clone was counted at least ten times. The chain recombines TRBV11-2 with TRBJ2-5; 11 positions match TRBD1. CDR1 is SGHAT and CDR2 is FQNNGV in the germline V gene. The J segment lost 1 base and the V segment lost 5 bases, leaving 3 bases of the junction unmatched. CDR3 length: 15 residues. The CDR3 loop reads CASSPGQGVQETQYF. The CDR3 DNA reads as TGTGCCAGCAGCCCGGGACAGGGGGTCCAAGAGACCCAGTACTTC. Variable domain in full (rest from reference TRBV11-2 and TRBJ2-5): EAGVAQSPRYKIIEKRQSVAFWCNPISGHATLYWYQQILGQGPKLLIQFQNNGVVDDSQLPKDRFSAERLKGVDSTLKIQPAKLEDSAVYLCASSPGQGVQETQYFGPGTRLLVL.

This clone was detected ten times or more. The chain links TRBV28 to TRBJ2-3; D gene uncertain. V lost 3 bases and J lost 7, with 8 bases in between. The CDR3 contains 12 residues. The germline V gene has CDR1 MDHEN and CDR2 SYDVKM. Here the CDR3 reads CASSLADNTQYF. The CDR3 region has the DNA TGTGCCAGCAGTTTGGCTGATAATACGCAGTATTTT.

Regarding this clone: The sample carries other DNA sequences with the same CDR3. The gene calls are TRBV7-3 and TRBJ2-1; 9 bases fit TRBD2. Germline CDR1 reads SGHTA; CDR2 reads FQGTGA. V lost 3 bases to trimming and J lost 7 bases; unmatched junction nucleotides: 7. This CDR3 has 15 amino acids. CDR3 amino acids: CASSFGLAGCNEQFF. The CDR3 nucleotides read TGTGCCAGCAGCTTCGGGCTAGCGGGGTGTAATGAGCAGTTCTTC.

Many counts were recorded for this clone. A much more abundant neighbour one base away suggests this may be a read error. The chain employs TRBV6-1 and TRBJ2-7; maybe TRBD1 (5 bases). Germline V gene lookup returns CDR1 MNHNS and CDR2 SASEGT. The CDR3 covers 11 residues. Trimming removed 8 bases from V and 9 bases from J, with 14 bases in between. The CDR3 loop is CASSGDSGQYF. CDR3 in DNA: TGTGCCAGCTCCGGAGACAGTGGGCAGTACTTC.